This T cell receptor (beta chain) was recovered during a study of blood T cell repertoires in COVID-19. This CDR3 is built from 13 residues. V was cut by 6 bases and J by 4 bases, with 9 bases left in between. Generated by immunoSEQ multiplex PCR, the TCRdb table keeps only in-frame clones and is missing some. The repertoire includes roughly 100,000 clones, more than 85% of them detected once, and over 2.5% sits in the top ten. This sequence joins TRBV12-3 or TRBV12-4 and TRBJ1-4; unclear D gene. The origin of this receptor is a man aged 50-60 years with active or convalescent COVID-19. The sequencing sample was made of peripheral blood. The CDR3: CASSSVVNEKLFF. As DNA, the CDR3 is TGTGCCAGCAGCTCGGTGGTTAATGAAAAACTGTTTTTT.